Following are 14 T cell receptor beta chains from one sample sequenced in a study of type 1 regulatory T cells. TCRdb re-called the reads with MiXCR, one entry per CDR3 protein. The table records about 62,000 distinct CDR3 sequences, roughly 60% of them present only once. These receptors' antigens are unknown. Specimen: cultured non-Tr1 T cells, either the whole culture or a sorted T cell fraction (not recorded which). The receptors come from a human donor in good health.

This clonotype came up a few times. This chain links TRBV12-3 or TRBV12-4 with TRBJ2-1, with 13 bases matching TRBD2. The CDR3 spans 20 residues. The V and J ends lost 5 bases and 2 bases, in that order; junction bases with no gene match: 15. DNA of the CDR3: TGTGCCAGCAGTCCTGAGAGAAGGACTAGCGGGAGTATGACCTACAATGAGCAGTTCTTC. Its protein product is CASSPERRTSGSMTYNEQFF.

The CDR3 coding sequence is TGTGCCAGCAGCTTAGTTCAGGGCGTGAATGAAAAACTGTTTTTT. Its translation is CASSLVQGVNEKLFF. This chain joins TRBV7-2 and TRBJ1-4, with a weak D call TRBD1 (5 bases). The germline CDR1 and CDR2 sequences are SGHTA and FQGNSA. Trimming removed 1 base from V and 5 bases from J, with 11 bases in between. The length of the CDR3 is 15 residues.

This chain links TRBV5-5 with TRBJ1-4, with TRBD1 matching over 8 bases. The V gene's germline CDR1 is SGHKS and CDR2 YYEKEE (reference sequence). CDR3 length: 15 amino acids. V lost 1 base, J lost 4 bases, and 3 bases stayed unmatched. CDR3 sequence reads: CASSLSGQDNEKLFF. For the CDR3, the DNA is TGTGCCAGCAGCTTGTCGGGACAGGATAATGAAAAACTGTTTTTT.

The chain uses TRBV7-9 and TRBJ2-5, with D possibly TRBD2 on 6 matching bases. CDR1 is SEHNR and CDR2 is FQNEAQ in the germline V gene (reference sequence). The length of the CDR3 is 16 residues. The V end lost 5 bases, the J end lost 9 bases, and 25 bases lay between the germline ends. CDR3 loop: CASSPEGGLRKLPQYF. The CDR3 nucleotides read TGTGCCAGCAGCCCCGAGGGAGGACTTAGAAAGTTGCCCCAGTACTTC.

This chain uses TRBV10-3 with TRBJ2-7, with TRBD2 matching over 7 bases. Germline CDR1 reads ENHRY; CDR2 reads SYGVKD. After removal of 4 bases from V and 0 bases from J, the junction contained 3 bases not matched to a gene. The CDR3 is made up of 14 amino acids. CDR3 region: CAISGGGPSYEQYF. The CDR3, as DNA: TGTGCCATCAGTGGGGGAGGGCCCTCCTACGAGCAGTACTTC.

V is TRBV20-1 and J is TRBJ2-3; 9 bases are a match to TRBD2. The CDR3 covers 18 residues. V lost 0 bases and J lost 4; bases outside the gene matches: 14. The germline V gene encodes CDR1 DFQATT and CDR2 SNEGSKA (reference sequence). The CDR3 nucleotides are TGCAGTGCTAGAGATTTAATTGGTGCGGGAGGGGGTGCAGATACGCAGTATTTT. It translates to CSARDLIGAGGGADTQYF.

The J gene is TRBJ1-1, the V gene TRBV28; no clear D gene. This CDR3 has 12 amino acids. Trimming stripped 6 bases from V and 0 bases from J, with 5 bases between. Germline V gene sequence: CDR1 MDHEN, CDR2 SYDVKM. For the CDR3, the DNA is TGTGCCAGCAGCACAATGAACACTGAAGCTTTCTTT. As protein: CASSTMNTEAFF.

This chain uses TRBV20-1 with TRBJ2-3, with unresolved D. CDR1 is DFQATT, CDR2 SNEGSKA, per germline (reference sequence). V was cut by 1 base and J by 5 bases, with 10 bases left in between. The length of the CDR3 is 13 residues. The CDR3 sequence is CSARVGLIDTQYF. DNA for the CDR3: TGCAGTGCTAGAGTCGGGCTTATAGATACGCAGTATTTT.

The chain has TRBV24-1 and TRBJ1-5; D is undetermined. Between the trimmed V and J ends, which lost 1 base and 2 bases, there was a span of 2 bases. This CDR3 spans 13 amino acids. Germline values: CDR1 KGHDR, CDR2 SFDVKD. The CDR3 loop reads CATSDFGNQPQHF. In nucleotides, the CDR3 is TGTGCCACCAGTGATTTCGGCAATCAGCCCCAGCATTTT.

The rearrangement links TRBV4-2 to TRBJ2-4; D is unclear. The CDR3 contains 16 residues. Germline-derived CDR1 and CDR2 are LGHNA and YNFKEQ. The V end was cut by 0 bases, the J end by 8 bases, with 17 bases between. CDR3 in amino acids: CASSQDGDSIADIQYF. CDR3 bases: TGTGCCAGCAGCCAAGACGGCGATTCGATTGCGGACATTCAGTACTTC.

This clonotype is medium-sized in the sample. V and J are TRBV7-8 and TRBJ1-2, with D possibly matching TRBD1 (6 bases). Germline V gene lookup returns CDR1 SGHVS and CDR2 FQNEAQ. Trimming removed 5 bases at V and 4 bases at J, with 14 bases between. This CDR3 is 14 amino acids long. The CDR3 here is CASSIQQGAYGYTF. The CDR3, as DNA: TGTGCCAGCAGCATCCAACAGGGTGCCTATGGCTACACCTTC.

The V and J genes are TRBV10-3 and TRBJ2-2, with D perhaps TRBD1 (6 bases). This CDR3 contains 14 residues. V shed 11 bases and J shed 0 bases, with 13 bases lying between them. Germline lookup yields CDR1 ENHRY and CDR2 SYGVKD. CDR3 nucleotides: TGTGCCGCGCAGGGGACGGCGAACACCGGGGAGCTGTTTTTT. It specifies CAAQGTANTGELFF.

V is TRBV7-6 and J is TRBJ2-3; 7 bases are shared with TRBD2. Per germline, CDR1 SGHVS and CDR2 FNYEAQ. The CDR3 is 14 residues long. V was pared by 5 bases and J by 0 bases, with 2 bases of the junction left unmatched. The CDR3 DNA reads TGTGCCAGCAGCGCTAGCGGTAGCACAGATACGCAGTATTTT. It yields the protein CASSASGSTDTQYF.

The chain combines TRBV28 with TRBJ1-4; a possible D gene is TRBD1 (5 bases). CDR3 length equals 12 residues. The germline gives CDR1 MDHEN, CDR2 SYDVKM. Trimming stripped 8 bases from V and 11 bases from J, with 15 bases between. CDR3 in DNA: TGTGCCAGCGGGATGGGGCCGGGTAAACTGTTTTTT. This codes for CASGMGPGKLFF.